This is a list of T cell receptor beta chains from one sample in a study of cytomegalovirus exposure and HLA in healthy donors. Clones were read by immunoSEQ multiplex PCR, and TCRdb kept only the in-frame ones, dropping some. This sample's table has 68,000 or so clones. The sample comprised PBMCs. The receptors were gathered from a boy between 5 and 17 years old in good health and CMV-seronegative. The CDR3 runs from the conserved cysteine through the conserved F or W. D genes are given only for firm matches.

TRBJ2-1,TRBV5-1,.,TGCGCCAGCAGCTTGGCCGGAGCGTCCTACAATGAGCAGTTCTTC,CASSLAGASYNEQFF
TRBJ2-7,TRBV7-9,.,TGTGCCAGCAGCTTAGATACCCTAGGCCTCTACGAGCAGTACTTC,CASSLDTLGLYEQYF
TRBJ1-4,TRBV27,TRBD1,TGTGCCAGCAAGCCGGGACAGGGCAATGAAAAACTGTTTTTT,CASKPGQGNEKLFF
TRBJ2-7,TRBV19,TRBD1,TGTGCCAGTAGTATAGTCCCGGGACAGGGGGTCTACGAGCAGTACTTC,CASSIVPGQGVYEQYF
TRBJ2-2,TRBV29-1,.,TGCAGCGTTCCACTTGAGCACGGCGGGGAGCTGTTTTTT,CSVPLEHGGELFF
TRBJ1-5,TRBV5-1,.,TGCGCCAGCAGCTACGGAGGGGATCAGCCCCAGCATTTT,CASSYGGDQPQHF
TRBJ2-7,TRBV7-9,TRBD1,TGTGCCAGCAGCGTGGGGACAGGGGGCTTATACGAGCAGTACTTC,CASSVGTGGLYEQYF
TRBJ1-6,TRBV7-9,.,TGTGCCAGCAGCTTGTTGGAGGGGCATAATTCACCCCTCCACTTT,CASSLLEGHNSPLHF
TRBJ2-3,TRBV2,TRBD1,TGTGCCAACGGACAGGGTGGGGCAGATACGCAGTATTTT,CANGQGGADTQYF
TRBJ2-7,TRBV28,.,TGTGCCAGCAGACTTTACAGGGTTGGCGAGCAGTACTTC,CASRLYRVGEQYF
TRBJ2-3,TRBV18,.,TGTGCCAGCTCACCACCGGCTTCGACTTATACGCAGTATTTT,CASSPPASTYTQYF
TRBJ2-7,TRBV6-6,.,TGTGCCAGCAGTCCGTCCGGGTACGAGCAGTACTTC,CASSPSGYEQYF
TRBJ2-7,TRBV29-1,.,TGCAGCGTTGGGGGGGGCGCCTACGAGCAGTACTTC,CSVGGGAYEQYF
TRBJ1-5,TRBV5-8,.,TGTGCCAGCAGCTTGGGGGAGTTCAATCAGCCCCAGCATTTT,CASSLGEFNQPQHF
TRBJ1-3,TRBV5-1,TRBD1,TGCGCCAGCAGCTTGGCAGGGACAGGGTCTGGAAACACCATATATTTT,CASSLAGTGSGNTIYF
TRBJ2-7,TRBV5-8,TRBD2,TGTGCCAGCAGCTTGGGGCTAGCGGGGGGCAGGCTCTACGAGCAGTACTTC,CASSLGLAGGRLYEQYF
TRBJ2-7,TRBV19,TRBD1,TGTGCCAGTAGGCCGGGACAGGATTCCTACGAGCAGTACTTC,CASRPGQDSYEQYF
TRBJ2-1,TRBV15,TRBD2,TGTGCCACCAGCAGAGATTTACCGGGACTAGCGGGAGGGCCAATCATGAATGAGCAGTTCTTC,CATSRDLPGLAGGPIMNEQFF
TRBJ2-2,TRBV5-1,.,TGCGCCAGCAGCTTGGCGCGGGACCGTAACACCGGGGAGCTGTTTTTT,CASSLARDRNTGELFF
TRBJ1-1,TRBV7-3,.,TGTGCCAGCAGCTTATGGCAGGGAACTGAAGCTTTCTTT,CASSLWQGTEAFF
TRBJ2-2,TRBV6-6,TRBD1,TGTGCCAGCAGTGCGGGACAGGGGATGGACACCGGGGAGCTGTTTTTT,CASSAGQGMDTGELFF
TRBJ2-3,TRBV5-1,.,TGCGCCAGCAGCTTAGGAGGTACCGATACGCAGTATTTT,CASSLGGTDTQYF
TRBJ2-1,TRBV7-9,TRBD1,TGTGCCAGCAGCTTATTCGGACAGGGGGCGGAAAATGAGCAGTTCTTC,CASSLFGQGAENEQFF
TRBJ2-7,TRBV5-1,TRBD2,TGCGCCAGCAGCCCCGGGACTAACACCTACGAGCAGTACTTC,CASSPGTNTYEQYF
TRBJ1-1,TRBV6-5,.,TGTGCCAGCTCGGACGACAGGCAGGGAAACACTGAAGCTTTCTTT,CASSDDRQGNTEAFF
TRBJ1-5,TRBV5-1,.,TGCGCCAGCAGCTTGACAGGCTATAGCAATCAGCCCCAGCATTTT,CASSLTGYSNQPQHF
TRBJ2-1,TRBV6-1,TRBD1,TGTGCCAGCAGTGGCGGACAGGCAAGCTCCTACAATGAGCAGTTCTTC,CASSGGQASSYNEQFF
TRBJ2-3,TRBV15,TRBD2,TGTGCCACCAGCCCTATTAGCGGGGGGGCGGTCGATACGCAGTATTTT,CATSPISGGAVDTQYF
TRBJ1-1,TRBV30,.,TGTGCCTGTCAGGGTGACACTGAAGCTTTCTTT,CACQGDTEAFF
TRBJ2-7,TRBV7-3,TRBD2,TGTGCCAGCAGCCAACTAGCGGGAGCTGGCGAGCAGTACTTC,CASSQLAGAGEQYF
TRBJ1-5,TRBV2,.,TGTGCCAGCAGTGAGCCGGGGCAGCCCCAGCATTTT,CASSEPGQPQHF
TRBJ2-7,TRBV11-2,.,TGTGCCAGCAGCTTTAACAGAGCCTACGAGCAGTACTTC,CASSFNRAYEQYF
TRBJ2-7,TRBV25-1,.,TGTGCCAGCAGTGAAGGTGACAGCTCCTACGAGCAGTACTTC,CASSEGDSSYEQYF
TRBJ1-1,TRBV6-6,.,TGTGCCAGCGCAGTGGGCTACACTGAAGCTTTCTTT,CASAVGYTEAFF
TRBJ1-6,TRBV30,TRBD1,TGTGCCTGGATCGCAGGGGGAGATTCACCCCTCCACTTT,CAWIAGGDSPLHF
TRBJ1-1,TRBV27,TRBD1,TGTGCCAGCAGTTTAAAGGGGGCAAACACTGAAGCTTTCTTT,CASSLKGANTEAFF
TRBJ1-1,TRBV5-6,TRBD1,TGTGCCAGCAGCTCAAGAATAGGGGGCCCCCAACAGGGGGTCACTGAAGCTTTCTTT,CASSSRIGGPQQGVTEAFF
TRBJ2-7,TRBV25-1,TRBD1,TGTGCCAGCAGTGGCTGGGACAGCGCGCGCCCCTACGAGCAGTACTTC,CASSGWDSARPYEQYF
TRBJ2-2,TRBV5-1,.,TGCGCCAGCAGTTCGCTTCAGGAAGGAGGCACCGGGGAGCTGTTTTTT,CASSSLQEGGTGELFF
TRBJ2-3,TRBV5-4,.,TGTGCCAGCAGCTTTGGACAGACTAGCACAGATACGCAGTATTTT,CASSFGQTSTDTQYF